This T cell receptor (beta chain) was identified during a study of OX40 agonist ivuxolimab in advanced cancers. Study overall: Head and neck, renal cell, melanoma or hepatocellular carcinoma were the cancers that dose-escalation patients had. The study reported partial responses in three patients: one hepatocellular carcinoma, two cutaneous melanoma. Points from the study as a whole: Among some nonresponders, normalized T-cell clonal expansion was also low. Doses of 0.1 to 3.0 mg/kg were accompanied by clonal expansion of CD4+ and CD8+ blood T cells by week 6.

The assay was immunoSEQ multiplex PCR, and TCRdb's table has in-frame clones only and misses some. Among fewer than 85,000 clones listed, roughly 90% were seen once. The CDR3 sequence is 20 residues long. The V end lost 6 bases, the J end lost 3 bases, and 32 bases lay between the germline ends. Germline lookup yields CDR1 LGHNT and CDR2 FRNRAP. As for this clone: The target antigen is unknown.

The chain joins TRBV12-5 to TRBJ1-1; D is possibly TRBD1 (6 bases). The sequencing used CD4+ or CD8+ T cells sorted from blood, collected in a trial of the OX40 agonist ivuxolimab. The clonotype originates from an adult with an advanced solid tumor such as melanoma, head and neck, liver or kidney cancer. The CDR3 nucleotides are TGTGCTAGTGGGGCGTGGCCGGGGGGCGAGGGGCCGGTATATGACACTGAAGCTTTCTTT. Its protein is CASGAWPGGEGPVYDTEAFF.